This T cell receptor beta chain was sequenced in a study of T cell repertoires in cytomegalovirus infection. Findings of the study overall: Individuals carrying CMV plus the relevant HLA were identified by cumulative frequency of public TCR beta families. HLA-C-restricted, CMV-specific TCR beta clonotypes were dominant ex vivo.

The CDR3 consists of 14 residues. Trimming cost V 5 bases and J 3 bases, with 14 bases left between them. CDR1 and CDR2 from the germline V gene are MNHEY and SMNVEV (reference sequence). This clonotype came up many times. The target antigen is unknown. TCRdb analysed the reads with MiXCR anew, one entry per CDR3 protein. The table has roughly 300,000 distinct CDR3 sequences, around 9.5% seen once; the top ten hold around 4%. Sequencing was done on a sample of PBMCs. The sequence was collected from a human donor in good health (CMV status not recorded). Some clones in this sample may be carry-over from other donors' samples. V and J are TRBV27 and TRBJ2-7; a possible D gene is TRBD2 (5 bases). In nucleotides, the CDR3 is TGTGCCAGCAGTAGGGCCGGACTCCTCTACGAGCAGTACTTC. Its translation: CASSRAGLLYEQYF.